The clone carrying this TCR beta chain showed up many times. The CDR3 length is 11 residues. The V gene lost 4 bases and the J gene lost 3 bases, with 7 bases spanning the gap. The V gene's germline CDR1 is SQVTM and CDR2 ANQGSEA. This sample is part of a study of post-analysis software for immune sequencing data. Unique-molecular-identifier-tagged TCR beta cDNA libraries were used. TCRdb ran MiXCR on the PCR reads and lists one entry per CDR3 protein. Altogether under 200,000 distinct CDR3 sequences are present, about 36% being singletons, with the ten largest covering about 26%. The receptor's source is a girl aged 10 to 17 with multiple sclerosis. The material sequenced was blood, taken after autologous hematopoietic stem cell transplantation. The chain joins TRBV29-1 to TRBJ2-7; D is undetermined. Here the CDR3 DNA reads TGCAGCGTTGGGTCGGTCTACGAGCAGTACTTC. Translated, it gives CSVGSVYEQYF.